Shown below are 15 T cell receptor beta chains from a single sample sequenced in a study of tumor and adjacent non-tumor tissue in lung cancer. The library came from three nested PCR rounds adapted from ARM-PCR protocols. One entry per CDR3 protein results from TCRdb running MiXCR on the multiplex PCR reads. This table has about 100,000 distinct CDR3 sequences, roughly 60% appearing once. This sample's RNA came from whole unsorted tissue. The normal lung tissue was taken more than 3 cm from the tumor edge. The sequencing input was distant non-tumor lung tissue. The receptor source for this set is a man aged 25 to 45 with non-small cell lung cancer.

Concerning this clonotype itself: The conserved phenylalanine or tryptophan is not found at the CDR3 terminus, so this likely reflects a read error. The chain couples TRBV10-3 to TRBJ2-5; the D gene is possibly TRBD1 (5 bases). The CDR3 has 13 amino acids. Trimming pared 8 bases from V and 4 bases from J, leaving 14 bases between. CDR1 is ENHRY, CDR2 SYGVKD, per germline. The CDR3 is CAIRGLTGETQYL. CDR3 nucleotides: TGTGCCATCCGTGGGCTCACAGGAGAGACCCAGTACTTA.

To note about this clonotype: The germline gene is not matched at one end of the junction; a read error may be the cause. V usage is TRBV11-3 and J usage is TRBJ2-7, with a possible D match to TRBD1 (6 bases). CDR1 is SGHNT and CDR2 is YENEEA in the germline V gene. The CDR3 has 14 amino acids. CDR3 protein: CASRFPGVKYEQYF. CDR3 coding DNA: TGTGCCAGCCGCTTCCCAGGGGTTAAGTACGAGCAGTACTTC.

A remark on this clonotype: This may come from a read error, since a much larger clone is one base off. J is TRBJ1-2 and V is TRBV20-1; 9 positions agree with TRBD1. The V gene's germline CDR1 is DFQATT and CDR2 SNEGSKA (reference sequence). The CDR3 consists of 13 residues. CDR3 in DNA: TGCAATGCTCCCTCACAGGGGGCGGATGGCTACACCTTC. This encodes CNAPSQGADGYTF.

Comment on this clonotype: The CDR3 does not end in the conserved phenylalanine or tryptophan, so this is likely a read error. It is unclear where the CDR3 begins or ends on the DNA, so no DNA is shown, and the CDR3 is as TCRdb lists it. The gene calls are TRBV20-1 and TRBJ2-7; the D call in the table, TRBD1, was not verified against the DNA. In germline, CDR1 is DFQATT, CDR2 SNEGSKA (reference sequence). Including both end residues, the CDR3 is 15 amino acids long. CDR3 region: CSALRHEQGYYEQYS.

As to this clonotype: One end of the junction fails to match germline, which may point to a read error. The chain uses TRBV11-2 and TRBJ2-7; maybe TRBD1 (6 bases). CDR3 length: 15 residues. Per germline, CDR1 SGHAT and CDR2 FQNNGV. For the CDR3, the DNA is TGTGCCAGCAACTTAGAGTCAGGGGCCTCCTACGAGCGGTGCTTC. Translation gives CASNLESGASYERCF.

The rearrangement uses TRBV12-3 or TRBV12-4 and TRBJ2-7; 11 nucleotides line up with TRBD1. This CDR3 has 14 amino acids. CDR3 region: CACRGQGARHEQYF. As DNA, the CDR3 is TGTGCATGCAGAGGACAGGGGGCGCGCCACGAGCAGTACTTC.

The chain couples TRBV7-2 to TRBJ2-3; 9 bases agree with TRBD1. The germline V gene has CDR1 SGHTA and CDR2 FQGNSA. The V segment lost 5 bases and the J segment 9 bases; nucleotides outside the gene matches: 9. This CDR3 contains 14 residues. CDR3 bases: TGTGCCAGCAGCACCGGACAGGGGATAGAAACGCAGTATTTT. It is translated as CASSTGQGIETQYF.

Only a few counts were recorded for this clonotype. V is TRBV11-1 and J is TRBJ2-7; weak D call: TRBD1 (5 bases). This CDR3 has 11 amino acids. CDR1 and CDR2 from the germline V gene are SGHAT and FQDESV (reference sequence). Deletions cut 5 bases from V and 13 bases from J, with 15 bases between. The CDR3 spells CASSPGRALYF. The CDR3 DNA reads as TGTGCCAGCAGCCCGGGCAGGGCCTTATACTTC.

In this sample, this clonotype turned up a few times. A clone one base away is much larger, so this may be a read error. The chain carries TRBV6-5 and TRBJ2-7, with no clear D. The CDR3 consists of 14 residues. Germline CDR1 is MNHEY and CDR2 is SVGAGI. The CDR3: CVSSYERGWNEQYF. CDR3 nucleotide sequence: TGTGTCAGCAGTTATGAAAGAGGATGGAACGAGCAGTACTTC.

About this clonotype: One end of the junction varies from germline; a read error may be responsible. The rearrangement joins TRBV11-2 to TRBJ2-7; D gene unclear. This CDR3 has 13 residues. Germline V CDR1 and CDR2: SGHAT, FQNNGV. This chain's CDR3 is CASSIEPGYEQYF. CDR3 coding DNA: TGTGCCAGCAGCATAGAGCCGGGTTACGAACAGTACTTC.

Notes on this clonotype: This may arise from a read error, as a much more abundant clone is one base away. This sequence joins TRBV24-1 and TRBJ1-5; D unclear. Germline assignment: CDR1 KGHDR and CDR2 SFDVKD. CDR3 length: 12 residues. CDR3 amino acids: CAISPNGSPQHF. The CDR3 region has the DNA TGTGCCATCAGTCCGAACGGGTCGCCCCAGCATTTT.

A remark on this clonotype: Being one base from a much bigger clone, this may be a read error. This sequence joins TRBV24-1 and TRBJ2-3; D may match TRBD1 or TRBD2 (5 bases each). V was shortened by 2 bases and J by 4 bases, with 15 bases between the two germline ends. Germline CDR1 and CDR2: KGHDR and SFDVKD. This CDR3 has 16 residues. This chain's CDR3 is CATSDSTEEVADTQYF. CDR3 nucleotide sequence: TGTGCCACCAGTGATTCGACAGAGGAGGTCGCAGATACGCAGTATTTT.

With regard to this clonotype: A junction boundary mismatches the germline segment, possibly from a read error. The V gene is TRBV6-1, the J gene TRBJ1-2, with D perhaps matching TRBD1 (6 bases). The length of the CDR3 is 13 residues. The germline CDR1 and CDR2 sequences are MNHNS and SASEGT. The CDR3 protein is CAGSEWAGEGYTF. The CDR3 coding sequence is TGTGCCGGCAGTGAGTGGGCAGGGGAAGGCTACACCTTC.

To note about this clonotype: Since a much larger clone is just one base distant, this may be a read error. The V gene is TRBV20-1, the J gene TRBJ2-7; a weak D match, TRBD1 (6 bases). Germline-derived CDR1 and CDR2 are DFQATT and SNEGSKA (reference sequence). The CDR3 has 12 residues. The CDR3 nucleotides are TGCAGTGCTTGCAGGGGATCGTACGAGCAGCACTTC. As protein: CSACRGSYEQHF.

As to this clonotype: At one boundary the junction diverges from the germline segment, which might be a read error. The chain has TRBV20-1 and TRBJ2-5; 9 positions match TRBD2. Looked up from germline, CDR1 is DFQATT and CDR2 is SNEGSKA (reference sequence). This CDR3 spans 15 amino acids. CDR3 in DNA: TGCAATGCTAGAGGTTTGAGACTAGCGGAAGAGACCCAGTACTTC. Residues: CNARGLRLAEETQYF.